This TCR beta chain was sequenced in a study of blood T cells in healthy people across ages (dated by TCRdb to between 2014 and 2016). For context, the study as a whole: In model experiments, roughly one uniquely barcoded TCR beta cDNA molecule per two T cells was captured by template switching. The study measured age-related changes in TCR beta repertoire diversity using deep sequencing normalized with unique cDNA molecular identifiers. Four age groups were formed from the donors: young (average about 17 years), middle-aged (less than 40), aged (about 62) and long-lived (roughly 81). Two additional independent replicas of 1 million unique cDNA reads from the same blood draw were analyzed for two donors (one aged 18 to 29 and one aged 80 or older). To avoid experimental bias, donors of different ages were randomly spread across the sequencing lanes.

The receptor library was made with 5' RACE. The sequencing machine was an Illumina HiSeq 2500. A second PCR of about 6 to 11 cycles was run with a J-beta primer mix and a sample-barcoded 5' primer. A unique molecular identifier was introduced onto each TCR beta cDNA molecule by a template-switch 5' adaptor carrying 12 random nucleotides. At least 2.5 million CDR3-containing paired-end reads were obtained from each sample. First-strand cDNA synthesis was performed from all RNA using the Mint cDNA synthesis kit, with priming by a TRBC-specific oligonucleotide. Following uracil-DNA glycosylase treatment, all cDNA underwent a first 18-cycle PCR with the universal primers M1SS and BC2_uni_R. The authors' pipeline ran thus. For normalization, 1 million high-quality reads, each with a distinct molecular identifier, were randomly selected from each sample. Reads with shared molecular identifiers were discarded instead of being binned into consensus sequences. MiTCR, set to a Q25 quality threshold and the strictest error-elimination algorithm, was used for CDR3 identification, clonotype clustering and error correction. A nonparametric unseen species model with Euler transformation was used to estimate a lower bound on total TCR beta diversity. TCRdb cleaned the public reads at Q25 with fastp, built clones with MiXCR and kept in-frame beta chains. A single entry per CDR3 protein holds the most common genes and DNA from its merged rows. The authors' filters were not applied to this entry. The sample table shows hundreds of thousands of distinct CDR3 sequences, and over 40% are seen once. The ten largest account for about 32% of the sample.

The donors were 40 or so Caucasian individuals from Russia, aged 6 to 90 years, who were systemically healthy. Each donor gave 9.5 to 10 milliliters of peripheral blood, drawn into EDTA-treated Vacutainer tubes. PBMCs were isolated by Ficoll-Paque density-gradient centrifugation, with at least 7 million obtained per sample. Trizol reagent was used to extract total RNA from the PBMCs, yielding at least 5.5 micrograms per sample. The percentages of naive CD45RAhigh/CD27high T cells were determined by flow cytometry on a PBMC aliquot from every donor. Concerning this clonotype itself: The antigen it binds to is not known. No clone much larger than this one lies a single base away; base qualities are absent.

The research as a whole found: Conclusive comparison of naive and antigen-experienced compartments was prevented by the profiling of bulk unsorted PBMCs. Total diversity estimates from one million sequenced T cells were considered lower bounds and underestimates. Compared with the aged group, the long-lived group had more naive CD4+ T cells, fewer expanded clones and increased TCR diversity, suggesting age selection. As age increased, observed TCR beta diversity per million T cells dropped in a roughly linear way, and a significant reduction was already evident by age around 41. The percentage of naive T cells measured by flow cytometry correlated strongly with observed TCR beta diversity. Donor CMV infection status was unknown, potentially confounding age-related changes in expanded clonotypes.

There are 11 amino acids in the CDR3, from cysteine to phenylalanine inclusive. The kept DNA is CDR3 alone, 33 bases in frame from the first base. Trimming costs V 5 bases and J 8 bases, and their ends lie 11 bases apart. The CDR1 and CDR2 encoded by the germline V gene are SQVTM and ANQGSEA. Recombination linked TRBV29-1 to TRBJ2-3, with no confident D gene call. The clonotype comes from a man older than 75 in good health. Sequenced material: blood. The sequenced DNA: TGCAGCGTTTTACTTCTCGGTACGCAGTATTTT. Translated, it reads CSVLLLGTQYF.